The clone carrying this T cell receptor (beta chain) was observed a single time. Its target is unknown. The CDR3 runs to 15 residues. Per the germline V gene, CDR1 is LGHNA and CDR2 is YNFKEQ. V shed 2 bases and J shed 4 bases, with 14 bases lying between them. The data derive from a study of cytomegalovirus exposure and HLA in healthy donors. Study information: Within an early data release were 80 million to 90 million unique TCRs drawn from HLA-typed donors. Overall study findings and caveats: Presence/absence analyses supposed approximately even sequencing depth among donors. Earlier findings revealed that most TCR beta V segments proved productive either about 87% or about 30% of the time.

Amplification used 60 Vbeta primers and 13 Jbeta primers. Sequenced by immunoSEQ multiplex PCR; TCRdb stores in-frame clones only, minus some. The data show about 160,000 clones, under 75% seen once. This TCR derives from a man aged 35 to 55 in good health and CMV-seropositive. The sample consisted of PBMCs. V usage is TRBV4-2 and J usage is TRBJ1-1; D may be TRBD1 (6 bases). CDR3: CASSQTGGQGTEAFF. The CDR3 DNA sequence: TGTGCCAGCAGCCAAACCGGGGGGCAGGGCACTGAAGCTTTCTTT.